Sequencing of this TCR beta chain was carried out in a study of cytomegalovirus exposure and HLA in healthy donors. Primers included in the PCR were 60 Vbeta and 13 Jbeta primers. Method: immunoSEQ multiplex PCR; TCRdb's copy keeps in-frame clones and lacks some. The data show roughly 60,000 clones, with approximately 83% seen just once and approximately 4% held by the top ten. The V and J ends lost 4 bases and 5 bases, in that order; junction bases with no gene match: 12. This CDR3 contains 17 residues. Per germline, CDR1 SGHNT and CDR2 YYREEE (reference sequence). Sample: PBMCs. This chain joins TRBV5-4 and TRBJ1-4, with 9 nucleotides matching TRBD1. This clonotype originated in a man aged 25 to 45 in good health and CMV-seronegative. The CDR3 here is CASSQPGQGNRNEKLFF. The CDR3 DNA reads TGTGCCAGCAGCCAACCCGGACAGGGGAACAGGAATGAAAAACTGTTTTTT.